These 12 T cell receptor beta chains share one sample of origin, sequenced in a study of cytomegalovirus exposure and HLA in healthy donors. The PCR was carried out with 60 Vbeta primers and 13 Jbeta primers. Sequencing used immunoSEQ multiplex PCR; TCRdb keeps in-frame clones, though not all of them. The table has approximately 180,000 clones, about 85% seen once. The sample taken for sequencing was PBMCs. The origin of the receptors is a woman aged 45-59 years in good health and CMV-seronegative.

The CDR3 protein is CASSWTKGAGYEQYF. The DNA of the CDR3 is TGTGCCAGCTCATGGACCAAGGGGGCAGGCTACGAGCAGTACTTC. V usage is TRBV18 and J usage is TRBJ2-7; 7 nucleotides line up with TRBD1. Germline lookup yields CDR1 KGHSH and CDR2 LQKENI. CDR3 length: 15 amino acids. The junction had 10 bases not matched to a gene; V was cut back by 5 bases and J by 3 bases.

The chain combines TRBV5-1 with TRBJ2-3; 8 nucleotides match TRBD1. The germline gives CDR1 SGHRS, CDR2 YFSETQ. V was clipped by 2 bases and J by 3 bases; unmatched bases: 5. The CDR3 length is 15 residues. The CDR3 is CASSFGQGWTDTQYF. CDR3 in DNA: TGCGCCAGCAGCTTTGGACAGGGTTGGACAGATACGCAGTATTTT.

The V call is TRBV2, the J call TRBJ1-5; TRBD1 aligns across 8 bases. Germline values: CDR1 SNHLY, CDR2 FYNNEI. With 7 bases clipped from V and 0 bases from J, the junction kept 5 bases outside the gene matches. The CDR3 runs to 15 residues. The CDR3 here is CASKAGGFSNQPQHF. The CDR3 DNA reads as TGTGCCAGCAAAGCAGGGGGCTTTAGCAATCAGCCCCAGCATTTT.

The rearrangement links TRBV29-1 to TRBJ1-2, with 9 bases aligning to TRBD1. Germline CDR1 reads SQVTM; CDR2 reads ANQGSEA. This CDR3 contains 12 residues. The V segment lost 4 bases and the J segment 7 bases; nucleotides outside the gene matches: 4. CDR3 in DNA: TGCAGCGTTGTATGGGACAGGGCTGGCTACACCTTC. This codes for CSVVWDRAGYTF.

The chain carries TRBV4-3 and TRBJ1-2; D unclear. Germline CDR1 reads LGHNA; CDR2 reads YSLEER. This CDR3 spans 15 amino acids. V lost 0 bases to trimming and J lost 2 bases, with 10 bases between them. For the CDR3, the DNA is TGCGCCAGCAGCCAAGACGGAGTCGGGAACTATGGCTACACCTTC. Its translation: CASSQDGVGNYGYTF.

This chain joins TRBV6-5 and TRBJ1-3; D ambiguous. CDR1 and CDR2 (germline): MNHEY, SVGAGI. The CDR3 extends over 14 amino acids. The germline V and J ends were trimmed by 6 bases and 3 bases, with 12 bases remaining between them. The CDR3 here is CASRNSFLGNTIYF. Written as DNA, the CDR3 is TGTGCCAGCAGGAATAGCTTTCTTGGAAACACCATATATTTT.

The chain has TRBV2 and TRBJ2-3; TRBD1 matches 8 bases. Germline assignment: CDR1 SNHLY and CDR2 FYNNEI. V shed 1 base, J shed 7 bases, and the junction held 4 bases outside the gene matches. This CDR3 is built from 14 residues. CDR3 protein: CASSEGQGANTQYF. The CDR3 nucleotides are TGTGCCAGCAGTGAAGGGCAGGGGGCGAATACGCAGTATTTT. The full variable domain, rest sourced from reference TRBV2 and TRBJ2-3, is EPEVTQTPSHQVTQMGQEVILRCVPISNHLYFYWYRQILGQKVEFLVSFYNNEISEKSEIFDDQFSVERPDGSNFTLKIRSTKLEDSAMYFCASSEGQGANTQYFGPGTRLTVL.

This clone occurred once. The chain combines TRBV9 with TRBJ1-2, with TRBD1 matching over 7 bases. Trimming at V came to 3 bases and at J to 7 bases, leaving 6 bases not matched to a gene. CDR3 length: 13 residues. Germline V lookup: CDR1 SGDLS, CDR2 YYNGEE. The CDR3 reads CASSARQGSGYTF. The DNA for the CDR3 is TGTGCCAGCAGCGCCCGACAGGGAAGTGGCTACACCTTC. Based on the CDR3 plus reference TRBV9 and TRBJ1-2, the full variable domain is DSGVTQTPKHLITATGQRVTLRCSPRSGDLSVYWYQQSLDQGLQFLIQYYNGEERAKGNILERFSAQQFPDLHSELNLSSLELGDSALYFCASSARQGSGYTFGSGTRLTVV.

In its sample, this clone was seen a few times. The same CDR3 also results from other DNA sequences found in this sample. V usage is TRBV23-1 and J usage is TRBJ2-7; 14 nucleotides line up with TRBD2. TRBV23-1 is designated an ORF whose function remains uncertain. Trimming removed 6 bases from V and 3 bases from J; junction bases left unmatched: 7. This CDR3 has 16 amino acids. CDR3 sequence (DNA): TGCGCCAGCAGCCCCCCAGGACTAGCGGGAGGCTACGAGCAGTACTTC. It codes for CASSPPGLAGGYEQYF.

The rearrangement joins TRBV19 to TRBJ2-7, with 7 nucleotides matching TRBD1. V lost 11 bases to trimming and J lost 4 bases; unmatched junction nucleotides: 8. The CDR3 loop spans 12 amino acids. Germline-derived CDR1 and CDR2 are LNHDA and SQIVND (reference sequence). The CDR3 bases are TGTGCCTCGGGACAGCATCGGTACGAGCAGTACTTC. Translation: CASGQHRYEQYF.

The genes are TRBV5-1 and TRBJ1-1; D is undetermined. Germline assignment: CDR1 SGHRS and CDR2 YFSETQ. This CDR3 has 14 residues. The germline V and J ends were trimmed by 0 bases and 1 base, with 7 bases remaining between them. In DNA, the CDR3 is TGCGCCAGCAGCTTGGAGGGAGCGAACACTGAAGCTTTCTTT. This gives the protein CASSLEGANTEAFF.

The chain has TRBV29-1 and TRBJ2-1; TRBD2 aligns across 11 bases. The germline gives CDR1 SQVTM, CDR2 ANQGSEA. J was trimmed by 4 bases and V by 3 bases; bases with no gene match: 2. The CDR3 consists of 14 residues. CDR3 amino acids: CSVEGTSGYNEQFF. CDR3 DNA: TGCAGCGTTGAGGGGACTAGCGGATACAATGAGCAGTTCTTC.